This T cell receptor beta chain was profiled in a study of beta chain features in type 1 diabetes. Overall study: Examination of sorted cells across all samples involved about 99 million cells.

Germline-derived CDR1 and CDR2 are ENHRY and SYGVKD. This CDR3 has 11 residues. V gave up 8 bases and J gave up 0 bases, with 5 bases separating them. Study results and caveats: Whether HLA type influences TCRB rearrangement remained unresolved here. VDJ junctions sequenced from type 1 diabetes patients showed fewer insertions and more deletions. Across all four CD4+ subsets, people with type 1 diabetes showed modestly shorter TCRB CDR3s.

Sequenced material consisted of expressed TCRB transcripts (all of the isolated RNA was reverse transcribed). The protocol was immunoSEQ multiplex PCR, while the TCRdb copy is restricted to in-frame clones and leaves out a portion. This sample has roughly 700,000 clones; about an eighth occur once, and the top ten carry approximately 0.02%. Researchers reported sorting CD4+ naive, central memory, regulatory and stem cell-like memory cells via CD45RO/CCR7/CD25/CD127/CD95/CD27. This clone was seen more than once but under ten times. The antigen is unknown. V and J are TRBV10-3 and TRBJ2-7; no clear D gene. The specimen was naive CD4+ T cells from blood. This receptor was obtained from a young man with type 1 diabetes. CDR3 protein: CAIASSYEQYF. CDR3 nucleotides: TGTGCCATCGCCAGCTCCTACGAGCAGTACTTC.